Following are 19 T cell receptor beta chains from one sample sequenced in a study of blood T cell repertoires in COVID-19 (dated by TCRdb to 2020 to 2021). The library was produced with the immunoSEQ multiplex PCR assay. TCRdb obtained this table from immuneACCESS and retained in-frame rearrangements with V and J assigned. These tables miss some clones; where compared with another copy, unresolved V genes account for less than half of the shortfall, and the remainder is unexplained. The sample table lists tens of thousands of clones, 70% to 90% of them with a count of one. The ten most abundant clones make up 30% to 35% of the sample. Sequenced sample: peripheral blood. These receptors originate from a man aged 65 to 85 with active COVID-19.

A few counts support this clone. V usage is TRBV28 and J usage is TRBJ1-1; 7 bases agree with TRBD1. The germline gives CDR1 MDHEN, CDR2 SYDVKM. Unmatched junction bases numbered 11, after V lost 10 bases and J lost 6 bases. This CDR3 has 13 residues. CDR3 nucleotide sequence: TGTGCCACCGCGGAAGGGGGCAAACCTGAAGCTTTCTTT. Protein sequence: CATAEGGKPEAFF.

The V and J genes are TRBV5-1 and TRBJ2-5, with 8 positions matching TRBD2. J lost 5 bases, V lost 5 bases, and 8 bases had no gene match. This CDR3 is built from 14 residues. Germline loops: CDR1 SGHRS, CDR2 YFSETQ. CDR3 region: CASRATGGQETQYF. Written as DNA, the CDR3 is TGCGCCAGCAGGGCAACGGGGGGGCAGGAGACCCAGTACTTC. The full variable domain, in which reference TRBV5-1 and TRBJ2-5 provide the parts outside the CDR3, is KAGVTQTPRYLIKTRGQQVTLSCSPISGHRSVSWYQQTPGQGLQFLFEYFSETQRNKGNFPGRFSGRQFSNSRSEMNVSTLELGDSALYLCASRATGGQETQYFGPGTRLLVL.

The chain is built from TRBV6-2 or TRBV6-3 and TRBJ2-3; 10 bases are a match to TRBD1. V shed 6 bases, J shed 5 bases, and the junction held 14 bases outside the gene matches. Looked up from germline, CDR1 is MNHEY and CDR2 is SVGEGT. The CDR3 loop spans 17 amino acids. CDR3 loop: CASRYLEGQGSLDTQYF. CDR3 nucleotides: TGTGCCAGCAGATACCTCGAGGGACAGGGGTCCCTAGATACGCAGTATTTT.

V is TRBV6-2 or TRBV6-3 and J is TRBJ2-7; 8 bases agree with TRBD2. Trimming at V came to 2 bases and at J to 3 bases, leaving 3 bases not matched to a gene. Germline values: CDR1 MNHEY, CDR2 SVGEGT. CDR3 length equals 14 residues. CDR3 nucleotide sequence: TGTGCCAGCAGTTACCCGGGAGGGAGCTACGAGCAGTACTTC. The encoded protein is CASSYPGGSYEQYF.

This rearrangement joins TRBV19 to TRBJ1-4; TRBD1 might be the D (6 bases). Per germline, CDR1 LNHDA and CDR2 SQIVND (reference sequence). Trimming shortened V by 3 bases and J by 3 bases, and 14 bases separated the two germline ends. CDR3 length: 16 amino acids. Here the CDR3 reads CASSIERDTSNEKLFF. Written as DNA, the CDR3 is TGTGCCAGTAGTATCGAAAGGGACACCTCTAATGAAAAACTGTTTTTT.

CDR3 residues: CASSLPGLAGYNEQFF. Written as DNA, the CDR3 is TGTGCCAGCAGCTTACCTGGACTAGCGGGCTACAATGAGCAGTTCTTC. The rearrangement joins TRBV7-2 to TRBJ2-1; 11 bases match TRBD2. Germline V gene sequence: CDR1 SGHTA, CDR2 FQGNSA. V lost 2 bases, J lost 3 bases, and 3 bases stayed unmatched. The CDR3 contains 16 residues.

The chain uses TRBV28 and TRBJ2-5, with 7 bases that match TRBD2. The CDR3 length is 18 residues. Germline assignment: CDR1 MDHEN and CDR2 SYDVKM. With V trimmed by 4 bases and J by 2 bases, 16 bases remained unmatched. CDR3 residues: CASSSSPGLGSLQETQYF. CDR3 in DNA: TGTGCCAGCAGTTCATCCCCCGGACTAGGGTCTCTACAAGAGACCCAGTACTTC.

V is TRBV18 and J is TRBJ2-1; 8 bases line up with TRBD2. CDR3 size: 15 residues. From germline, CDR1 is KGHSH and CDR2 LQKENI. After removal of 3 bases from V and 7 bases from J, the junction contained 8 bases not matched to a gene. The DNA for the CDR3 is TGTGCCAGCTCACCCTCCGGGACTAGGTCGAATGAGCAGTTCTTC. Translation gives CASSPSGTRSNEQFF. Full variable domain (missing parts from reference TRBV18 and TRBJ2-1): NAGVMQNPRHLVRRRGQEARLRCSPMKGHSHVYWYRQLPEEGLKFMVYLQKENIIDESGMPKERFSAEFPKEGPSILRIQQVVRGDSAAYFCASSPSGTRSNEQFFGPGTRLTVL.

This rearrangement joins TRBV28 to TRBJ1-4, with 9 bases fitting TRBD1. V shed 1 base and J 0 bases; nucleotides not matched to a gene: 9. CDR3 length: 19 amino acids. CDR1 is MDHEN, CDR2 SYDVKM, per germline. CDR3 sequence: CASSLLRGDRAATNEKLFF. The CDR3 region has the DNA TGTGCCAGCAGTTTATTGAGGGGGGACAGGGCCGCAACTAATGAAAAACTGTTTTTT.

The chain has TRBV24-1 and TRBJ2-3; 7 bases line up with TRBD1. Trimming cost V 0 bases and J 4 bases; bases outside gene matches: 6. CDR1 is KGHDR and CDR2 is SFDVKD in the germline V gene. CDR3 length equals 16 residues. Written as DNA, the CDR3 is TGTGCCACCAGTGATTTGACTACAGGGGCGGCAGATACGCAGTATTTT. Its protein product is CATSDLTTGAADTQYF.

This clone was observed once. The chain has TRBV2 and TRBJ1-2; 8 bases align to TRBD1. V was clipped by 0 bases and J by 10 bases; unmatched bases: 4. The CDR3 covers 13 residues. Germline loops: CDR1 SNHLY, CDR2 FYNNEI. CDR3: CASSEAEDRVYTF. The DNA of the CDR3 is TGTGCCAGCAGTGAAGCAGAGGACAGGGTCTACACCTTC.

The rearrangement links TRBV7-9 to TRBJ1-2, with D possibly matching TRBD1 (5 bases). CDR3 length: 13 amino acids. CDR1 and CDR2 from the germline V gene are SEHNR and FQNEAQ (reference sequence). V dropped 3 bases and J dropped 4 bases, with 9 bases sitting between them. The CDR3 nucleotides are TGTGCCAGCAGCTTTTCGGGGGTCTATGGCTACACCTTC. Its protein product is CASSFSGVYGYTF.

The chain joins TRBV28 to TRBJ1-2, with TRBD1 matching 9 bases. V was pared by 5 bases and J by 3 bases, with 7 bases of the junction left unmatched. The CDR3 loop spans 15 amino acids. Germline lookup yields CDR1 MDHEN and CDR2 SYDVKM. CDR3 amino acids: CASSQQGALHYGYTF. CDR3 DNA sequence: TGTGCCAGCAGTCAACAGGGGGCGCTTCACTATGGCTACACCTTC.

The V and J genes are TRBV4-1 and TRBJ2-2; tentatively, D is TRBD1 (6 bases). Germline CDR1 MGHRA, CDR2 YSYEKL. Trimming pared 0 bases from V and 7 bases from J, leaving 9 bases between. This CDR3 comprises 14 residues. CDR3 residues: CASSQDKGGGELFF. In DNA, the CDR3 is TGCGCCAGCAGCCAAGATAAAGGGGGCGGGGAGCTGTTTTTT.

This chain joins TRBV18 and TRBJ2-1; 9 bases fit TRBD2. V was pared by 5 bases and J by 3 bases, with 8 bases of the junction left unmatched. The CDR3 loop spans 16 amino acids. CDR1 and CDR2 (germline): KGHSH, LQKENI. CDR3: CASSSTSGRNYNEQFF. CDR3 DNA sequence: TGTGCCAGCTCATCCACTAGCGGGCGGAACTACAATGAGCAGTTCTTC. Together with reference TRBV18 and TRBJ2-1, the CDR3 gives the full variable domain: NAGVMQNPRHLVRRRGQEARLRCSPMKGHSHVYWYRQLPEEGLKFMVYLQKENIIDESGMPKERFSAEFPKEGPSILRIQQVVRGDSAAYFCASSSTSGRNYNEQFFGPGTRLTVL.

The chain links TRBV5-5 to TRBJ2-7; the D gene is possibly TRBD2 (7 bases). Germline V gene lookup returns CDR1 SGHKS and CDR2 YYEKEE (reference sequence). This CDR3 contains 16 residues. Between the trimmed V and J ends, which lost 1 base and 6 bases, there was a span of 20 bases. The CDR3 loop reads CASSLTGGGARVEQYF. CDR3 sequence (DNA): TGTGCCAGCAGCTTGACTGGCGGGGGCGCTCGCGTCGAGCAGTACTTC.

The chain links TRBV6-1 to TRBJ2-4; 9 bases align to TRBD1. The CDR3 covers 15 residues. Germline loops: CDR1 MNHNS, CDR2 SASEGT. Trimming cost V 2 bases and J 9 bases; bases outside gene matches: 8. CDR3 sequence: CASSESGQGRTIQYF. Written as DNA, the CDR3 is TGTGCCAGCAGTGAATCGGGACAGGGAAGGACCATTCAGTACTTC.

The rearrangement links TRBV7-9 to TRBJ1-4; D is possibly TRBD1 (6 bases). From germline, CDR1 is SEHNR and CDR2 FQNEAQ (reference sequence). The CDR3 loop spans 15 amino acids. Trimming took 5 bases from V and 0 from J, leaving 10 bases between them. CDR3 in amino acids: CASSARTATNEKLFF. The CDR3 DNA reads as TGTGCCAGCAGCGCCCGGACAGCAACTAATGAAAAACTGTTTTTT.

V gene TRBV4-1 combines with J gene TRBJ2-7, with TRBD1 matching over 11 bases. From germline, CDR1 is MGHRA and CDR2 YSYEKL. This CDR3 region has 17 residues. The trim removed 4 bases at V and 1 base at J, leaving 9 bases unmatched. The CDR3 coding sequence is TGCGCCAGCAGCCTTGACGCCGGGACAGGGGGGTCCTACGAGCAGTACTTC. Residues: CASSLDAGTGGSYEQYF.